This is a list of T cell receptor beta chains from one sample in a study of blood T cell repertoires in COVID-19. The assay was immunoSEQ multiplex PCR, and TCRdb's table has in-frame clones only and misses some. Seen here are around 150,000 clones, over 85% observed once, and the top ten hold over 15%. The material sequenced was peripheral blood. The origin of the receptors is a man aged 55 to 69 with active or convalescent COVID-19. The CDR3 runs from the conserved cysteine through the conserved F or W. A D gene is named only where the DNA matches it firmly. Expanded clones get a size class; other rows say once, few or many, or leave the size out.

>TRBJ2-2|-|TRBV19|-
CASSIRGAGTGELFF
TGTGCCAGTAGTATTCGGGGGGCCGGAACCGGGGAGCTGTTTTTT
>TRBJ1-2|-|TRBV5-1|TRBD1
CASSAGQGFDGYTF
TGCGCCAGCAGCGCAGGACAGGGATTCGATGGCTACACCTTC
>TRBJ1-1|-|TRBV27|-
CASSLLPGRAITEAFF
TGTGCCAGCAGTTTACTCCCGGGCAGGGCGATCACTGAAGCTTTCTTT
>TRBJ2-3|-|TRBV11-3|TRBD1
CASSSRQGGTDTQYF
TGTGCCAGCAGCTCGAGACAGGGGGGCACAGATACGCAGTATTTT
>TRBJ2-5|-|TRBV2|-
CAWRVASGGQYF
TGTGCCTGGAGGGTGGCCTCCGGGGGCCAGTACTTC
>TRBJ2-7|-|TRBV28|TRBD2
CASSPGREVYEQYF
TGTGCCAGCAGTCCGGGGCGGGAGGTCTACGAGCAGTACTTC
>TRBJ1-5|medium-sized|TRBV2|TRBD1
CASSSGQGNLNQPQHF
TGTGCCAGCAGCTCAGGACAGGGCAACCTCAATCAGCCCCAGCATTTT
>TRBJ1-5|-|TRBV27|-
CASSLTRQSNQPQHF
TGTGCCAGCAGTTTAACCCGACAGAGCAATCAGCCCCAGCATTTT
>TRBJ1-1|-|TRBV7-2|-
CASSFQGRANTEAFF
TGTGCCAGCAGCTTTCAGGGGAGAGCCAACACTGAAGCTTTCTTT
>TRBJ2-4|-|TRBV5-1|-
CASSLASGAGSGDIQYF
TGCGCCAGCAGCTTGGCCTCCGGTGCAGGGTCTGGGGACATTCAGTACTTC
>TRBJ1-5|-|TRBV6-5|TRBD1
CASSYSATGGQPQHF
TGTGCCAGCAGTTACTCTGCTACAGGGGGTCAGCCCCAGCATTTT
>TRBJ1-5|-|TRBV7-6|-
CASSLSGGTSNQPQHF
TGTGCCAGCAGCTTATCAGGAGGGACCAGCAATCAGCCCCAGCATTTT
>TRBJ2-5|-|TRBV11-1|-
CASLGGGPQETQYF
TGTGCCAGCCTGGGCGGGGGCCCCCAAGAGACCCAGTACTTC
>TRBJ2-1|-|TRBV7-6|TRBD2
CASNRGGGTSGSQSYNEQFF
TGTGCCAGCAACCGGGGGGGAGGGACTAGCGGGAGTCAGTCCTACAATGAGCAGTTCTTC
>TRBJ1-3|-|TRBV2|-
CASSEARGRGNTIYF
TGTGCCAGCAGTGAAGCGCGTGGGAGGGGAAACACCATATATTTT
>TRBJ2-7|-|TRBV27|TRBD1
CASSRDSYEQYF
TGTGCCAGCAGCCGGGACAGCTACGAGCAGTACTTC
>TRBJ2-7|-|TRBV5-4|TRBD1
CASSLTGTGGAEQYF
TGTGCCAGCAGCCTGACCGGGACAGGGGGCGCCGAGCAGTACTTC
>TRBJ1-5|-|TRBV6-5|TRBD1
CASSPTGSNQPQHF
TGTGCCAGCAGCCCGACAGGGAGCAATCAGCCCCAGCATTTT
>TRBJ2-7|-|TRBV27|TRBD1
CASRILGQGFYEQYF
TGTGCCAGCCGAATTCTGGGACAGGGTTTTTACGAGCAGTACTTC
>TRBJ1-2|once|TRBV19|TRBD1
CASSPGGGGYTF
TGTGCCAGTAGTCCAGGGGGTGGCGGCTACACCTTC
>TRBJ1-1|-|TRBV5-4|TRBD1
CVSGTDPNTEAFF
TGTGTCAGTGGGACAGACCCGAACACTGAAGCTTTCTTT
>TRBJ1-2|-|TRBV19|-
CASSSDYGYTF
TGTGCCAGTAGTAGCGACTATGGCTACACCTTC
>TRBJ2-2|-|TRBV5-4|-
CASSLYSKPSYTGELFF
TGTGCCAGCAGCTTGTATTCGAAACCCAGTTACACCGGGGAGCTGTTTTTT
>TRBJ1-2|-|TRBV7-2|TRBD1
CASSPRQGGGYTF
TGTGCCAGCAGCCCCAGACAGGGGGGGGGCTACACCTTC
>TRBJ2-6|-|TRBV19|-
CASSPPQAANVLTF
TGTGCCAGTAGTCCCCCCCAGGCGGCCAACGTCCTGACTTTC
>TRBJ1-1|-|TRBV7-9|-
CASSVHRENTEAFF
TGTGCCAGCAGCGTACACAGGGAAAACACTGAAGCTTTCTTT
>TRBJ2-5|few|TRBV10-3|-
CASSPSVQETQYF
TGTGCCAGCTCACCTAGCGTACAAGAGACCCAGTACTTC
>TRBJ2-7|-|TRBV7-8|TRBD2
CASSLRAGVYEQYF
TGTGCCAGCAGCTTAAGGGCGGGAGTCTACGAGCAGTACTTC
>TRBJ1-2|-|TRBV6-5|-
CASSPLRDHGYTF
TGTGCCAGCAGCCCCTTGAGGGATCATGGCTACACCTTC
>TRBJ1-1|-|TRBV5-1|-
CASSRAGLGNEAFF
TGCGCCAGCAGTCGGGCAGGGCTTGGTAATGAAGCTTTCTTT
>TRBJ1-5|-|TRBV28|TRBD1
CASSPTGASNQPQHF
TGTGCCAGCAGTCCGACAGGGGCGAGCAATCAGCCCCAGCATTTT
>TRBJ1-1|-|TRBV6-6|-
CASSRHMWDTEAFF
TGTGCCAGCAGTAGACACATGTGGGACACTGAAGCTTTCTTT
>TRBJ1-2|-|TRBV2|TRBD1
CASKGQASNYGYTF
TGTGCCAGCAAAGGACAGGCTTCTAACTATGGCTACACCTTC
>TRBJ1-3|-|TRBV3-1/TRBV3-2|TRBD1
CASSQWTGGNTIYF
TGTGCCAGCAGCCAGTGGACAGGGGGGAACACCATATATTTT
>TRBJ2-2|-|TRBV19|-
CASSIARGRDTGELFF
TGTGCCAGTAGTATAGCCAGGGGCCGCGACACCGGGGAGCTGTTTTTT
>TRBJ2-1|-|TRBV30|TRBD2
CAWRGLAGANEQFF
TGTGCCTGGAGGGGACTAGCGGGAGCTAACGAGCAGTTCTTC
>TRBJ2-1|few|TRBV6-1|TRBD2
CASSEDGTSGFSSYNEQFF
TGTGCCAGCAGTGAGGACGGGACTAGCGGGTTTAGCTCCTACAATGAGCAGTTCTTC
>TRBJ2-2|-|TRBV3-1/TRBV3-2|TRBD1
CASSARDRAGELFF
TGTGCCAGCAGCGCCCGGGACAGGGCCGGGGAGCTGTTTTTT
>TRBJ2-1|-|TRBV2|-
CASTEELRGSYNEQFF
TGTGCCAGCACTGAGGAGCTTAGGGGCTCCTACAATGAGCAGTTCTTC
>TRBJ2-2|-|TRBV5-5|TRBD1
CASSPEGGQGRGGELFF
TGTGCCAGCAGCCCGGAGGGGGGACAGGGTCGGGGCGGGGAGCTGTTTTTT
>TRBJ1-5|-|TRBV10-3|-
CAISEGPTRSNQPQHF
TGTGCCATCAGTGAGGGTCCCACACGTAGCAATCAGCCCCAGCATTTT
>TRBJ2-3|-|TRBV5-4|-
CASSLGGSHTDTQYF
TGTGCCAGCAGCTTGGGAGGGTCTCACACAGATACGCAGTATTTT
>TRBJ1-3|-|TRBV14|-
CASSSARMAGNTIYF
TGTGCCAGCAGCTCCGCGCGCATGGCTGGAAACACCATATATTTT
>TRBJ1-5|-|TRBV15|-
CATSRDITGGQPQHF
TGTGCCACCAGCAGAGATATAACAGGCGGTCAGCCCCAGCATTTT
>TRBJ2-5|-|TRBV18|TRBD1
CASSGQGRQETQYF
TGTGCCAGCTCAGGACAGGGTAGGCAAGAGACCCAGTACTTC
>TRBJ1-1|once|TRBV28|TRBD1
CASSLPTGGGTEAFF
TGTGCCAGCAGTTTACCAACAGGGGGCGGCACTGAAGCTTTCTTT
>TRBJ2-2|-|TRBV5-1|-
CASSFPAGNTGELFF
TGCGCCAGCAGCTTTCCGGCAGGGAACACCGGGGAGCTGTTTTTT
>TRBJ2-1|-|TRBV14|-
CASSQEQYNEQFF
TGTGCCAGCAGCCAAGAACAGTACAATGAGCAGTTCTTC
>TRBJ2-1|-|TRBV30|-
CAWDRVHYNEQFF
TGTGCCTGGGACCGGGTCCACTACAATGAGCAGTTCTTC
>TRBJ2-4|-|TRBV5-1|TRBD2
CASSTRAGGENIQCF
TGCGCCAGCAGCACGAGGGCGGGAGGCGAAAACATTCAGTGCTTC
>TRBJ1-1|-|TRBV3-1/TRBV3-2|-
CASSRTDTEAFF
TGTGCCAGCAGCCGGACAGACACTGAAGCTTTCTTT
>TRBJ2-7|-|TRBV10-3|TRBD1
CAISDSGRGRYEQYF
TGTGCCATCAGTGACTCCGGCAGGGGGCGCTACGAGCAGTACTTC
>TRBJ2-1|-|TRBV5-4|TRBD1
CASSLQGDYNEQFF
TGTGCCAGCAGCTTGCAGGGGGACTACAATGAGCAGTTCTTC
>TRBJ2-5|-|TRBV10-3|-
CAISELSAGPQETQYF
TGTGCCATCAGTGAGTTGAGCGCGGGGCCGCAAGAGACCCAGTACTTC
>TRBJ1-6|-|TRBV5-1|TRBD1
CASSLVARQGADNSPLHF
TGCGCCAGCAGCTTGGTGGCTCGACAGGGGGCCGACAATTCACCCCTCCACTTT